The rows below give T cell receptor beta chains drawn from one sample of a study of T cell repertoires in cytomegalovirus infection. TCRdb processed the reads anew with MiXCR; each CDR3 protein has one entry. The data hold some 250,000 distinct CDR3 sequences, with 9.1% observed a single time. Source material: PBMCs. Receptors originate from a human donor in good health (CMV status not recorded). Some clones in this sample may be carry-over from other donors' samples. Each CDR3 is given with its conserved first and last residue. Fields, in order: clone size, J gene, V gene, D gene, CDR3 DNA, CDR3 protein. A D gene is named only where the DNA matches it firmly. Clone size is shown for a subset of rows, as once, few, many or a class of expanded clone.

>many|TRBJ1-2|TRBV7-2|.
TGTGCCAGCAGCTTAAACCGGCAGGGTGGCTACACCTTC
CASSLNRQGGYTF
>.|TRBJ1-2|TRBV7-2|.
TGTGCCAGCAGTCCGGTGGGGGGGGTGAACTATGGCTACACCTTC
CASSPVGGVNYGYTF
>many|TRBJ2-7|TRBV5-5|.
TGTGCCAGCAGCTTGAGTGTAGGAAGCTCCTACGAGCAGTACTTC
CASSLSVGSSYEQYF
>many|TRBJ1-6|TRBV7-6|.
TGTGCCAGCAGCTTAGAGCCGGGGAATTCACCCCTCCACTTT
CASSLEPGNSPLHF
>many|TRBJ2-7|TRBV7-8|.
TGTGCCAGCAGCTTAGTTTTGAGCTACGAGCAGTACTTC
CASSLVLSYEQYF
>many|TRBJ1-5|TRBV7-2|.
TGTGCCAGCAGCCCCGGGGGGGCGGGGCTGAGCAATCAGCCCCAGCATTTT
CASSPGGAGLSNQPQHF
>many|TRBJ2-1|TRBV7-3|TRBD2
TGTGCCAGCAGCTCCTATAGCGGGGGCAATACTGAGCAGTTCTTC
CASSSYSGGNTEQFF
>many|TRBJ1-4|TRBV7-2|.
TGTGCCAGCAGCTTACGGGGGGCTGTTATTGGTGAAAAACTGTTTTTT
CASSLRGAVIGEKLFF
>few|TRBJ2-7|TRBV4-3|.
TGCGCCAGCAGCCAAAGTACCACATCCTACGAGCAGTACTTC
CASSQSTTSYEQYF
>many|TRBJ1-6|TRBV12-3/TRBV12-4|.
TGTGCCAGCAGTTTGTTGGGGGCGGGTAATTCACCCCTCCACTTT
CASSLLGAGNSPLHF
>few|TRBJ1-3|TRBV19|.
TGTGCCAGTAGTCACCGGGTCGATTCCCTCTCTGGAAACACCATATATTTT
CASSHRVDSLSGNTIYF
>many|TRBJ1-2|TRBV7-9|TRBD1
TGTGCCAGCAGCTTCGGCAGGGGGGGATCTGTTGGCTACACCTTC
CASSFGRGGSVGYTF
>few|TRBJ1-2|TRBV20-1|.
TGCAGTGCTAGAAGGGGGGCCGGCTATGGCTACACCTTC
CSARRGAGYGYTF
>.|TRBJ1-1|TRBV29-1|TRBD1
TGCAGCGTAGGAGTACAGGGGGCCGAGATGCAAGCTTTCTTT
CSVGVQGAEMQAFF
>few|TRBJ2-2|TRBV2|TRBD1
TGTGCCAGCAGTGCGACAGGGGGCGCGGCCGGGGAGCTGTTTTTT
CASSATGGAAGELFF
>many|TRBJ2-7|TRBV7-8|TRBD1
TGTGCCAGCACCCGGGACAGGGGCTACGAGCAGTACTTC
CASTRDRGYEQYF
>many|TRBJ2-7|TRBV7-2|.
TGTGCCAGCAGCTTAGAACTAAGGAACGAGCAGTACTTC
CASSLELRNEQYF
>many|TRBJ2-7|TRBV4-3|.
TGCGCCAGCAGCCAAGGGGGTCACCCCAGCTACGAGCAGTACTTC
CASSQGGHPSYEQYF
>.|TRBJ2-1|TRBV25-1|TRBD1
TGTGCCAGCAGTGATTTTCCGGGACAGGGGCACAATGAGCAGTTCTTC
CASSDFPGQGHNEQFF
>few|TRBJ1-4|TRBV27|.
TGTGCCAGCAGTTTATCCCCGGTACAAGGGTATGAAAAACTGTTTTTT
CASSLSPVQGYEKLFF
>many|TRBJ2-3|TRBV10-2|TRBD1
TGCGCCAGCAGTGGGCGGGACAGGGAGACAGATACGCAGTATTTT
CASSGRDRETDTQYF
>.|TRBJ1-1|TRBV6-2/TRBV6-3|.
TGTGCCAGCAGTTATCCTCCTGAGACACCTGAAGCTTTCTTT
CASSYPPETPEAFF
>.|TRBJ2-7|TRBV10-2|TRBD2
TGCGCCAGCAAACCCCTCGGCCAGCGGGAGAGTTACGAGCAGTACTTC
CASKPLGQRESYEQYF
>few|TRBJ2-1|TRBV20-1|TRBD1
TGCAGTGCTAGAGCCTTGGTGGACAGGGGAAGCAATGAGCAGTTCTTC
CSARALVDRGSNEQFF
>many|TRBJ1-5|TRBV6-5|TRBD1
TGTGCCAGCTACAGGGGGATTAATCAGCCCCAGCATTTT
CASYRGINQPQHF
>few|TRBJ1-1|TRBV2|.
TGTGCCAGCACCCGGGACGGGACTGAAGCTTTCTTT
CASTRDGTEAFF
>many|TRBJ1-5|TRBV7-2|.
TGTGCCAGCGCCGCAGATGGTAGCAATCAGCCCCAGCATTTT
CASAADGSNQPQHF
>.|TRBJ2-3|TRBV4-3|.
TGCGCCAGCAGCCAAGATCGGTGGAGGGAACGGCCCCGAACGCAGTATTTT
CASSQDRWRERPRTQYF
>.|TRBJ1-5|TRBV6-6|TRBD1
TGTGCCAGCAGTTCCAAGACAGGGAATCAGCCCCAGCATTTT
CASSSKTGNQPQHF
>few|TRBJ2-3|TRBV12-3/TRBV12-4|TRBD2
TGTGCCAGCAGTCCCCGGACTAGCGGGAGAACTAGCACAGATACGCAGTATTTT
CASSPRTSGRTSTDTQYF
>.|TRBJ2-7|TRBV6-2/TRBV6-3|.
TGTGCCAGCAGGGCCGGCCTTCCCCCCTACGAGCAGTACTTC
CASRAGLPPYEQYF
>many|TRBJ2-1|TRBV2|TRBD1
TGTGCCAGCAACCTAGACAGGGACAATGAGCAGTTCTTC
CASNLDRDNEQFF
>many|TRBJ1-3|TRBV7-2|.
TGTGCCAGCAGCTTTAAAGCGAGTGGAAACACCATATATTTT
CASSFKASGNTIYF
>many|TRBJ2-1|TRBV6-2/TRBV6-3|TRBD1
TGTGCCAGCAGTCCCGGGACAGGGGAATACAATGAGCAGTTCTTC
CASSPGTGEYNEQFF
>many|TRBJ2-3|TRBV15|.
TGTGCCACCAGCGGATACTCCGAGGACCCCCACACAGATACGCAGTATTTT
CATSGYSEDPHTDTQYF
>many|TRBJ2-3|TRBV4-2|TRBD1
TGTGCCAGCAGCCAAGGACAAGGGGGCGATGGAACAGATACGCAGTATTTT
CASSQGQGGDGTDTQYF
>.|TRBJ1-6|TRBV7-9|.
TGTGCCAGCAGCCGGATGTCAGGAGTTTCTAATTCACCCCTCCACTTT
CASSRMSGVSNSPLHF
>few|TRBJ1-1|TRBV4-1|.
TGCGCCAGCAGCCAGGCTGACCGGGACCGCACTGAAGCTTTCTTT
CASSQADRDRTEAFF
>many|TRBJ2-3|TRBV7-9|TRBD2
TGTGCCAGCAGCCCCGGACTAGCGGGAAGGGGAGATACGCAGTATTTT
CASSPGLAGRGDTQYF
>many|TRBJ2-7|TRBV7-6|.
TGTGCCAGCAGCTTAGCGGAGGCCTACGAGCAGTACTTC
CASSLAEAYEQYF
>.|TRBJ2-7|TRBV12-3/TRBV12-4|TRBD2
TGTGCCAGCAGTCTAGCGGGGGCCGGCTCCTACGAGCAGTACTTC
CASSLAGAGSYEQYF
>many|TRBJ1-2|TRBV7-2|TRBD1
TGTGCCAGCAGCTCCGATCCTTGGACAGGGGAGATTGGCTACACCTTC
CASSSDPWTGEIGYTF
>many|TRBJ1-1|TRBV12-3/TRBV12-4|.
TGTGCCAGCACAAAGGGAGGAGCGACGGGGGAAGCTTTCTTT
CASTKGGATGEAFF
>many|TRBJ2-1|TRBV6-2/TRBV6-3|TRBD1
TGTGCCAGCAGTCCGACCCGGACAGGGCATGAGCAGTTCTTC
CASSPTRTGHEQFF
>.|TRBJ2-1|TRBV5-1|.
TGCGCCAGCAGCTTTAGAGGGGTGGACAGTGACAATGAGCAGTTCTTC
CASSFRGVDSDNEQFF
>many|TRBJ1-5|TRBV6-1|.
TGTGCCAGCAGGGATCCACAGCCCAATCAGCCCCAGCATTTT
CASRDPQPNQPQHF
>.|TRBJ2-5|TRBV29-1|.
TGCAGCGTTGAGGACAGTCCAAGAGAGACCCAGTACTTC
CSVEDSPRETQYF
>many|TRBJ1-6|TRBV20-1|TRBD1
TGCAGTGCTAGAGAGCGGACCGGGACAGGGGCTGGGTCACCCCTCCACTTT
CSARERTGTGAGSPLHF
>many|TRBJ1-6|TRBV7-3|.
TGTGCCAGCAGCTTAAGTGCGGGTACAAATTCACCCCTCCACTTT
CASSLSAGTNSPLHF
>.|TRBJ1-2|TRBV6-1|TRBD1
TGTGCCAGCACGAGCAGGGGGGGTACCGATGGCTACACCTTC
CASTSRGGTDGYTF
>.|TRBJ1-1|TRBV20-1|.
TGCAGTGCTAGAGCACGCGGGGCCATGAACACTGAAGCTTTCTTT
CSARARGAMNTEAFF
>.|TRBJ2-5|TRBV19|.
TGTGCCAGTAGTATTGCGTCAGCGGAGACCCAGTACTTC
CASSIASAETQYF
>many|TRBJ2-3|TRBV11-2|.
TGTGCCAGCAGCTCCCTAAGCTCCCCAGATACGCAGTATTTT
CASSSLSSPDTQYF
>many|TRBJ1-2|TRBV7-2|.
TGTGCCAGCAGCTTAGCGGGGAAAATTAACTATGGCTACACCTTC
CASSLAGKINYGYTF
>many|TRBJ1-6|TRBV7-2|.
TGTGCCAGCAGCTTAAGGAACTATAATTCACCCCTCCACTTT
CASSLRNYNSPLHF
>once|TRBJ2-7|TRBV10-3|.
TGTGCCATCAGGGGTGACAGAGCTTCCTACGAGCAGTACTTC
CAIRGDRASYEQYF
>many|TRBJ2-2|TRBV7-8|.
TGTGCCAGCAGCTTAGTCGCGACAAACACCGGGGAGCTGTTTTTT
CASSLVATNTGELFF
>many|TRBJ2-1|TRBV6-2/TRBV6-3|.
TGTGCCAGCACCTCCGGGACACGGACCCCATACAATGAGCAGTTCTTC
CASTSGTRTPYNEQFF
>.|TRBJ1-4|TRBV29-1|TRBD1
TGCAGCGTCAATCCCGGGACAGGGAATGAAAAACTGTTTTTT
CSVNPGTGNEKLFF